One sample yielded the 13 T cell receptor beta chains listed below, sequenced in a study of blood T cells in healthy people across ages. A sample-barcoded 5' primer and a J-beta primer mix were used in a second PCR of roughly 6 to 12 cycles. TCRdb called the 5' RACE reads again in MiXCR, with one record for every CDR3 protein. The table shows 700,000 or so distinct CDR3 sequences, with about 20% occurring only once. Source material: blood. These TCRs come from a man between 70 and 80 years old in good health.

This chain links TRBV2 with TRBJ2-1; TRBD2 matches 7 bases. CDR3 length equals 13 residues. V shed 10 bases, J shed 8 bases, and the junction held 11 bases outside the gene matches. Germline V gene sequence: CDR1 SNHLY, CDR2 FYNNEI. DNA for the CDR3: TGTGCCACGTGGGGAGGGCCTATATATGAGCAGTTCTTC. This sequence encodes CATWGGPIYEQFF.

The chain links TRBV5-6 to TRBJ1-2; D is ambiguous. Germline V gives CDR1 SGHDT, CDR2 YYEEEE. The length of the CDR3 is 15 residues. The V end lost 4 bases, the J end lost 0 bases, and 13 bases lay between the germline ends. This CDR3 is CASSPPGVPNYGYTF. The CDR3 nucleotides read TGTGCCAGCAGCCCCCCAGGAGTGCCTAACTATGGCTACACCTTC.

The gene calls are TRBV3-1 and TRBJ2-5; D gene uncertain. The DNA end is a closer match to TRBJ2-7, so the J assignment may be wrong. Germline CDR1 is LGHDT and CDR2 is YNNKEL (reference sequence). CDR3 length: 14 residues. The DNA for the CDR3 is TGTGCCAGCAGCCATATGCTTCTAGTGGACGAGCAGTACTTC. Its protein is CASSHMLLVDEQYF.

The chain joins TRBV7-9 to TRBJ1-1; the D is unclear. Trimming removed 5 bases at V and 2 bases at J, with 6 bases between. Germline V gene lookup returns CDR1 SEHNR and CDR2 FQNEAQ (reference sequence). The CDR3 is 12 amino acids. The CDR3 sequence is CASSQSNTEAFF. Written as DNA, the CDR3 is TGTGCCAGCAGCCAATCAAACACTGAAGCTTTCTTT. The full variable domain, its missing parts supplied by reference TRBV7-9 and TRBJ1-1, is DTGVSQNPRHKITKRGQNVTFRCDPISEHNRLYWYRQTLGQGPEFLTYFQNEAQLEKSRLLSDRFSAERPKGSFSTLEIQRTEQGDSAMYLCASSQSNTEAFFGQGTRLTVV.

This clonotype was observed a handful of times. The chain has TRBV10-3 and TRBJ2-3; possibly TRBD1 for D (6 bases). There are 15 residues in the CDR3. Trimming took off 3 bases at V and 2 bases at J, with 12 bases between the two ends. CDR1 ENHRY and CDR2 SYGVKD come from the germline V gene. The CDR3 DNA is TGTGCCATCAGTGATCTGGGACACAACACAGATACGCAGTATTTT. This gives the protein CAISDLGHNTDTQYF.

This clonotype was counted ten times or more. The chain carries TRBV20-1 and TRBJ2-1; 12 bases line up with TRBD2. The CDR3 has 16 amino acids. V shed 1 base, J shed 9 bases, and the junction held 10 bases outside the gene matches. Germline CDR1 and CDR2: DFQATT and SNEGSKA (reference sequence). The CDR3 DNA sequence: TGCAGTGCTAGAGCATCGACTAGCGGGAGTAGGAGTGAGCAGTTCTTC. It specifies CSARASTSGSRSEQFF.

The chain is built from TRBV5-1 and TRBJ1-1; D is possibly TRBD1 (5 bases). V lost 0 bases to trimming and J lost 5 bases, with 14 bases between them. The CDR3 is 15 residues long. Germline V gene sequence: CDR1 SGHRS, CDR2 YFSETQ. The CDR3 coding sequence is TGCGCCAGCAGCTTGGACGGGGCAGGGTTTACTGAAGCTTTCTTT. Residues: CASSLDGAGFTEAFF. Drawing the rest from reference TRBV5-1 and TRBJ1-1, the complete variable domain is KAGVTQTPRYLIKTRGQQVTLSCSPISGHRSVSWYQQTPGQGLQFLFEYFSETQRNKGNFPGRFSGRQFSNSRSEMNVSTLELGDSALYLCASSLDGAGFTEAFFGQGTRLTVV.

This clonotype was detected only a few times. The V call is TRBV5-5, the J call TRBJ2-3; a weak D match, TRBD2 (5 bases). V lost 4 bases to trimming and J lost 0 bases, with 18 bases between them. Germline V gene sequence: CDR1 SGHKS, CDR2 YYEKEE (reference sequence). The CDR3 is made up of 17 amino acids. CDR3: CASSLIPPGSSTDTQYF. CDR3 in DNA: TGTGCCAGCAGCCTTATCCCCCCGGGGTCGAGCACAGATACGCAGTATTTT.

The chain has TRBV19 and TRBJ1-4; the D gene is possibly TRBD1 (5 bases). The CDR3 sequence is 16 residues long. Germline V gene data show CDR1 as LNHDA and CDR2 as SQIVND (reference sequence). V was trimmed by 3 bases and J by 0 bases, leaving 11 bases between them. The CDR3: CASSMGPSTTNEKLFF. The CDR3, as DNA: TGTGCCAGTAGTATGGGACCATCGACAACTAATGAAAAACTGTTTTTT.

This clonotype was seen ten or more times. The chain is built from TRBV12-3 or TRBV12-4 and TRBJ1-2, with 8 bases identical to TRBD1. The CDR3 is made up of 15 amino acids. V was clipped by 7 bases and J by 3 bases; unmatched bases: 10. The CDR3 DNA follows: TGTGCCAGCACTCCCTCGGACAGGGCTCACTATGGCTACACCTTC. Its protein is CASTPSDRAHYGYTF.

This clonotype was seen more than once but under ten times. V is TRBV7-2 and J is TRBJ1-2; D gene ambiguous. The CDR3 loop spans 15 amino acids. Germline V lookup: CDR1 SGHTA, CDR2 FQGNSA. Trimming cost V 4 bases and J 4 bases, with 16 bases left between them. The CDR3 DNA follows: TGTGCCAGCAGCTACGACGGAGGAGAGGCCTATGGCTACACCTTC. It specifies CASSYDGGEAYGYTF.

For the CDR3, the DNA is TGCAGCGCCACTTGGTACCAAGAGACCCAGTACTTC. Protein sequence: CSATWYQETQYF. V is TRBV29-1 and J is TRBJ2-5; unclear D gene. CDR3 length: 12 residues. With 7 bases removed from V and 0 bases from J, the gap between germline ends came to 9 bases. Looked up from germline, CDR1 is SQVTM and CDR2 is ANQGSEA.

This clonotype was counted a few times. The chain employs TRBV9 and TRBJ2-5; D possibly corresponds to TRBD2 (6 bases). The J call could be wrong; TRBJ2-1 is a better fit for the DNA end. Germline loops: CDR1 SGDLS, CDR2 YYNGEE. The CDR3 length is 13 residues. CDR3 nucleotide sequence: TGTGCCAGCAGCGTAGCCGGGGAGGCATCGCAGTTCTTC. It is translated as CASSVAGEASQFF.